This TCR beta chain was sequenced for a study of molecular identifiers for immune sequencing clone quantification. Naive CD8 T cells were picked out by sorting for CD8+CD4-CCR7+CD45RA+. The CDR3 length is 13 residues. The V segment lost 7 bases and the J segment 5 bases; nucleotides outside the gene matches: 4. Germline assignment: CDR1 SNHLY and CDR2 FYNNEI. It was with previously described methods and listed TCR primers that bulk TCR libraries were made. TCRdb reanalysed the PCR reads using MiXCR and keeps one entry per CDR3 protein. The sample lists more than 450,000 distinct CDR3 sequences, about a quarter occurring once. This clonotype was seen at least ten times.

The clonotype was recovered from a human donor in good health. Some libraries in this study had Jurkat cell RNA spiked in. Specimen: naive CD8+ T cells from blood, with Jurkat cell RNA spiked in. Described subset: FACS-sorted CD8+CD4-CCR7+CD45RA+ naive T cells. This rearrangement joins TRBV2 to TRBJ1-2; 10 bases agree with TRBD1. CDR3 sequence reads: CASKGQGKYGYTF. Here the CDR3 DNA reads TGTGCCAGCAAGGGACAGGGGAAATATGGCTACACCTTC.